Shown below are 28 T cell receptor beta chains from a single sample sequenced in a study of T cells in Graves' hyperthyroidism and ophthalmopathy. Amplification of TCR beta CDR3 regions used RNA as the template. Initially, a first-round RT-PCR of the TCR CDR3 employed the HTBI primer set. TCRdb analysed the multiplex PCR reads with MiXCR anew, one entry per CDR3 protein. The repertoire holds 200,000 to 250,000 distinct CDR3 sequences, with 15% to 20% as singletons. The specimen was blood. Every receptor here comes from a woman aged 18-29 years with Graves' ophthalmopathy.

This clonotype came up a few times. The chain links TRBV19 to TRBJ2-7, with unresolved D. Germline V gives CDR1 LNHDA, CDR2 SQIVND (reference sequence). V was trimmed by 1 base and J by 3 bases, leaving 13 bases between them. CDR3 length: 15 residues. The CDR3: CASSIAARRDYEQYF. The CDR3, as DNA: TGTGCCAGTAGTATAGCGGCCAGAAGGGACTACGAGCAGTACTTC.

This clonotype came up many times. The chain links TRBV2 to TRBJ1-5; D remains ambiguous. The CDR3 spans 13 residues. Trimming stripped 7 bases from V and 9 bases from J, with 16 bases between. From germline, CDR1 is SNHLY and CDR2 FYNNEI. In nucleotides, the CDR3 is TGTGCCAGCAATGACGCCCTTCGGGGGCCCCAGCATTTT. Translated, it gives CASNDALRGPQHF.

This clonotype was observed a single time. A much more abundant neighbour one base away suggests this may be a read error. The rearrangement links TRBV28 to TRBJ1-3; the D gene is possibly TRBD1 (5 bases). CDR1 MDHEN and CDR2 SYDVKM come from the germline V gene. The length of the CDR3 is 13 residues. In DNA form, the CDR3 reads TGTGCCAGCAGTCCCGCCGGGGGAGACACCTTATATTTT. Residues: CASSPAGGDTLYF. The full variable domain, its missing parts supplied by reference TRBV28 and TRBJ1-3, is DVKVTQSSRYLVKRTGEKVFLECVQDMDHENMFWYRQDPGLGLRLIYFSYDVKMKEKGDIPEGYSVSREKKERFSLILESASTNQTSMYLCASSPAGGDTLYFGEGSWLTVV.

This clonotype appeared a few times. The rearrangement links TRBV6-1 to TRBJ1-6; 8 bases line up with TRBD1. CDR3 length equals 16 residues. V trimming: 6 bases; J trimming: 9 bases; junction bases outside the gene matches: 13. From germline, CDR1 is MNHNS and CDR2 SASEGT. The CDR3 DNA sequence: TGTGCCAGCAGCCACGTCCTGACAGGGGACAGTTCACCCCTCCACTTT. As protein: CASSHVLTGDSSPLHF.

This clonotype was counted at least ten times. The J gene is TRBJ2-2, the V gene TRBV7-9; possible D gene TRBD2, 5 bases. The CDR3 sequence is 13 residues long. V shed 1 base and J shed 7 bases, with 7 bases lying between them. Germline-derived CDR1 and CDR2 are SEHNR and FQNEAQ (reference sequence). The CDR3 reads CASSLERHGELFF. CDR3 nucleotide sequence: TGTGCCAGCAGCTTAGAGCGGCACGGGGAGCTGTTTTTT.

By share of the sample, this clonotype is medium-sized (0.01 to 0.1%). The chain joins TRBV28 to TRBJ2-1; 7 bases are shared with TRBD2. V lost 5 bases, J lost 0 bases, and 7 bases stayed unmatched. This CDR3 has 16 amino acids. Germline values: CDR1 MDHEN, CDR2 SYDVKM. CDR3 in amino acids: CASSPPAGTSYNEQFF. The CDR3, as DNA: TGTGCCAGCAGTCCGCCAGCGGGGACCTCCTACAATGAGCAGTTCTTC.

This clonotype was counted many times. V gene TRBV28 combines with J gene TRBJ2-2, with D tentatively TRBD2 (5 bases). The V gene lost 6 bases and the J gene lost 6 bases, with 14 bases spanning the gap. Germline CDR1 reads MDHEN; CDR2 reads SYDVKM. The CDR3 covers 14 residues. The CDR3 bases are TGTGCCAGCAGACCCCCACGGAGGCCCGGGGAGCTGTTTTTT. Translation: CASRPPRRPGELFF.

The chain uses TRBV20-1 and TRBJ2-3; TRBD1 aligns across 8 bases. CDR1 DFQATT and CDR2 SNEGSKA come from the germline V gene (reference sequence). Losses at the gene ends were 6 bases for V and 2 bases for J; bases not matched to a gene: 7. This CDR3 region has 14 residues. CDR3 in amino acids: CSASGTGSTDTQYF. The CDR3 DNA reads as TGCAGTGCCTCCGGGACAGGCTCCACAGATACGCAGTATTTT.

This clonotype was counted ten times or more. V gene TRBV7-2 combines with J gene TRBJ1-4; D uncertain. The germline V and J ends were trimmed by 5 bases and 3 bases, with 10 bases remaining between them. Germline V gene lookup returns CDR1 SGHTA and CDR2 FQGNSA. CDR3 size: 14 residues. The chain's CDR3 is CASSPRGANEKLFF. The CDR3 bases are TGTGCCAGCAGCCCTCGGGGAGCTAATGAAAAACTGTTTTTT.

This clonotype was seen many times. V gene TRBV6-1 combines with J gene TRBJ2-5; TRBD2 aligns across 8 bases. With 6 bases clipped from V and 1 base from J, the junction kept 10 bases outside the gene matches. The germline gives CDR1 MNHNS, CDR2 SASEGT. The CDR3 consists of 16 residues. CDR3 nucleotides: TGTGCCAGCAGCCAATTCGTTAGCGGGGCCCAAGAGACCCAGTACTTC. Protein: CASSQFVSGAQETQYF.

This clonotype has ten or more counts. The J gene is TRBJ2-7, the V gene TRBV28; D could derive from TRBD1 or TRBD2 (5 bases each). Germline assignment: CDR1 MDHEN and CDR2 SYDVKM. V was shortened by 7 bases and J by 2 bases, with 21 bases between the two germline ends. This CDR3 contains 16 residues. The DNA for the CDR3 is TGTGCCAGCATCCGTAGAGGGACCCCAACTCCCTACGAGCAGTACTTC. Amino acids: CASIRRGTPTPYEQYF.

The rearrangement uses TRBV7-2 and TRBJ2-1; TRBD2 aligns across 8 bases. The CDR3 has 14 residues. Germline trimming cut 0 bases from V and 5 bases from J; bases unmatched to any gene: 0. Germline V gives CDR1 SGHTA, CDR2 FQGNSA. CDR3 sequence: CASSLASGNNEQFF. The CDR3 DNA reads as TGTGCCAGCAGCTTAGCTAGCGGGAACAATGAGCAGTTCTTC. The variable domain in full, with the rest retrieved from reference TRBV7-2 and TRBJ2-1, is GAGVSQSPSNKVTEKGKDVELRCDPISGHTALYWYRQSLGQGLEFLIYFQGNSAPDKSGLPSDRFSAERTGGSVSTLTIQRTQQEDSAVYLCASSLASGNNEQFFGPGTRLTVL.

The table lists this clonotype with many counts. The chain uses TRBV27 and TRBJ2-7; possibly TRBD1 or TRBD2 for D (5 bases each). The CDR3 sequence is 15 residues long. CDR1 and CDR2 from the germline V gene are MNHEY and SMNVEV (reference sequence). Trimming stripped 6 bases from V and 2 bases from J, with 17 bases between. The DNA for the CDR3 is TGTGCCAGCAGCCCTCCCCCCGGGGCCGCCTACGAGCAGTACTTC. Amino acid sequence: CASSPPPGAAYEQYF.

This rearrangement joins TRBV28 to TRBJ2-7, with 13 bases aligning to TRBD2. Germline CDR1 and CDR2: MDHEN and SYDVKM. The CDR3 covers 18 residues. The V and J ends lost 5 bases and 5 bases, in that order; junction bases with no gene match: 15. CDR3 sequence (DNA): TGTGCCAGCAGTCTCCCCAGGTGGGGTACTAGCGGGGGGGACGAGCAGTACTTC. Amino acid sequence: CASSLPRWGTSGGDEQYF.

This clonotype showed up many times. The rearrangement uses TRBV7-9 and TRBJ1-2; 7 bases align to TRBD1. Germline V lookup: CDR1 SEHNR, CDR2 FQNEAQ (reference sequence). The V segment lost 5 bases and the J segment 4 bases; nucleotides outside the gene matches: 1. The CDR3 length is 12 residues. The CDR3 bases are TGTGCCAGCAGCCGGGACAGCTATGGCTACACCTTC. Residues: CASSRDSYGYTF.

The sample holds many counts of this clonotype. The CDR3 DNA reads TGTGCCAGCAGCGGAGGGAGGACCTACGAGCAGTACTTC. Amino acids: CASSGGRTYEQYF. The chain joins TRBV5-8 to TRBJ2-7, with a possible D match to TRBD2 (6 bases). The germline V gene has CDR1 SGHTS and CDR2 YDEGEE. The CDR3 extends over 13 amino acids. Trimming left V 4 bases short and J 2 bases short, with 10 bases between.

This clonotype occurred many times. This chain joins TRBV20-1 and TRBJ1-6; the D is unclear. V dropped 0 bases and J dropped 6 bases, with 15 bases sitting between them. This CDR3 is 16 amino acids long. The germline V gene has CDR1 DFQATT and CDR2 SNEGSKA (reference sequence). The CDR3 DNA reads TGCAGTGCTAGAGATCACAGATTCTTACTTAATTCACCCCTCCACTTT. It encodes CSARDHRFLLNSPLHF.

This clonotype was seen many times. The chain combines TRBV9 with TRBJ2-1; 11 bases align to TRBD1. The germline V gene has CDR1 SGDLS and CDR2 YYNGEE. There are 16 residues in the CDR3. The V and J ends lost 3 bases and 6 bases, in that order; junction bases with no gene match: 8. The DNA for the CDR3 is TGTGCCAGCAGCGCTACCGGGACAGGGGGTGCCAATGAGCAGTTCTTC. Protein sequence: CASSATGTGGANEQFF.

The chain uses TRBV19 and TRBJ2-7; tentatively, D is TRBD1 (6 bases). V gave up 5 bases and J gave up 6 bases, with 23 bases separating them. The CDR3 extends over 16 amino acids. Germline CDR1 and CDR2: LNHDA and SQIVND (reference sequence). CDR3 in amino acids: CASSPADRPWAGEQYF. Written as DNA, the CDR3 is TGTGCCAGTAGTCCCGCGGACAGACCCTGGGCGGGCGAGCAGTACTTC.

This clonotype was seen at least ten times. The chain employs TRBV18 and TRBJ1-3; 9 bases map to TRBD1. This CDR3 has 19 amino acids. Germline V gives CDR1 KGHSH, CDR2 LQKENI. Trimming at V came to 3 bases and at J to 0 bases, leaving 12 bases not matched to a gene. In DNA form, the CDR3 reads TGTGCCAGCTCACCGCCGGGACAGGGCAACATCATCTCTGGAAACACCATATATTTT. Translated: CASSPPGQGNIISGNTIYF. Based on the CDR3 plus reference TRBV18 and TRBJ1-3, the full variable domain is NAGVMQNPRHLVRRRGQEARLRCSPMKGHSHVYWYRQLPEEGLKFMVYLQKENIIDESGMPKERFSAEFPKEGPSILRIQQVVRGDSAAYFCASSPPGQGNIISGNTIYFGEGSWLTVV.

This clonotype showed up many times. The genes are TRBV18 and TRBJ2-2; D perhaps matches TRBD1 (6 bases). Per germline, CDR1 KGHSH and CDR2 LQKENI. Trimming left V 0 bases short and J 8 bases short, with 16 bases between. CDR3 size: 16 residues. This CDR3 is CASSPPSSTGGGELFF. The CDR3 region has the DNA TGTGCCAGCTCACCACCATCTTCGACAGGAGGAGGGGAGCTGTTTTTT.

This clonotype occurred many times. The rearrangement uses TRBV4-2 and TRBJ1-2, with a weak D call TRBD1 (6 bases). Germline V CDR1 and CDR2: LGHNA, YNFKEQ. Trimming pared 1 base from V and 2 bases from J, leaving 17 bases between. This CDR3 contains 17 residues. CDR3 sequence reads: CASSQVLRGRANYGYTF. In DNA, the CDR3 is TGTGCCAGCAGCCAAGTCTTGCGGGGGCGGGCGAACTATGGCTACACCTTC.

In this sample, this clonotype turned up many times. This chain uses TRBV12-3 or TRBV12-4 with TRBJ1-3, with D unclear. The CDR3 contains 15 residues. Trimming cost V 0 bases and J 4 bases, with 10 bases left between them. In nucleotides, the CDR3 is TGTGCCAGCAGTTTAGCGCATGTTGGGGGAAACACCATATATTTT. This sequence encodes CASSLAHVGGNTIYF.

The V and J genes are TRBV28 and TRBJ2-5, with a tentative D call TRBD1 (5 bases). This CDR3 has 15 amino acids. The germline CDR1 and CDR2 sequences are MDHEN and SYDVKM. Trimming cost V 8 bases and J 5 bases, with 21 bases left between them. The CDR3 DNA reads TGTGCCAGCGGGCCAACCCAGGGCAGCTGGGAGACCCAGTACTTC. It is translated as CASGPTQGSWETQYF.

The table lists this clonotype with many counts. This sequence joins TRBV9 and TRBJ2-5; perhaps TRBD2 as D (6 bases). Trimming removed 0 bases from V and 5 bases from J, with 8 bases in between. Germline loops: CDR1 SGDLS, CDR2 YYNGEE. CDR3 length equals 13 residues. The CDR3 nucleotides read TGTGCCAGCAGCGTAGTGAGCGGGGAGACCCAGTACTTC. Protein: CASSVVSGETQYF.

This clonotype was counted many times. The rearrangement links TRBV10-3 to TRBJ2-5; D gene unclear. The CDR3 covers 13 residues. From germline, CDR1 is ENHRY and CDR2 SYGVKD. The V end lost 5 bases, the J end lost 1 base, and 8 bases lay between the germline ends. CDR3 sequence reads: CAISFHSQETQYF. The CDR3 DNA reads as TGTGCCATCAGTTTTCATTCCCAAGAGACCCAGTACTTC.

This clonotype was seen at least ten times. The chain couples TRBV20-1 to TRBJ2-5; 12 bases fit TRBD1. This CDR3 spans 13 amino acids. Trimming cost V 3 bases and J 11 bases; bases outside gene matches: 7. Germline V CDR1 and CDR2: DFQATT, SNEGSKA (reference sequence). This chain's CDR3 is CSARVGTGGNQYF. The CDR3 coding sequence is TGCAGTGCTAGGGTCGGGACAGGGGGCAATCAGTACTTC.

This clonotype was recorded at least ten times. The CDR3 is CASSRTGNYEQYF. The CDR3 DNA reads TGTGCCAGCAGCAGGACAGGGAACTACGAGCAGTACTTC. The V gene is TRBV7-9, the J gene TRBJ2-7; TRBD1 matches at 8 bases. This CDR3 has 13 amino acids. Trimming at V came to 5 bases and at J to 3 bases, leaving 3 bases not matched to a gene. Germline V gives CDR1 SEHNR, CDR2 FQNEAQ (reference sequence). Variable domain in full (rest from reference TRBV7-9 and TRBJ2-7): DTGVSQNPRHKITKRGQNVTFRCDPISEHNRLYWYRQTLGQGPEFLTYFQNEAQLEKSRLLSDRFSAERPKGSFSTLEIQRTEQGDSAMYLCASSRTGNYEQYFGPGTRLTVT.